What follows describes a single T cell receptor (beta chain). Its antigen is not known. Germline trimming cut 6 bases from V and 5 bases from J; bases unmatched to any gene: 4. Germline CDR1 and CDR2: SNHLY and FYNNEI. This CDR3 has 12 residues. This specimen comes from a study of T cell clones after liver transplantation. Study-level background: Draws occurred before transplant, before withdrawal, and after complete or failed withdrawal.

Overall study results and limits: Migration into the graft, not deletion, may explain lost graft donor-reactive T cells.

TCRdb's copy holds only in-frame clones and misses some; the assay was immunoSEQ multiplex PCR. The data contain 35,000 to 45,000 clones, about 86% of them singletons. Unstimulated PBMCs were sorted into CD3+CD4+ and CD3+CD8+ populations. The chain is built from TRBV2 and TRBJ2-7, with 7 bases that match TRBD2. The sample here was CD4+ T cells from blood, taken 24 months after liver transplant. The sequence was obtained from a human patient who received a liver transplant. Some T cells could come from the graft donor. The CDR3 nucleotides read TGTGCCAGCAGGCGGGAGTCCCACGAGCAGTACTTC. Protein product: CASRRESHEQYF.